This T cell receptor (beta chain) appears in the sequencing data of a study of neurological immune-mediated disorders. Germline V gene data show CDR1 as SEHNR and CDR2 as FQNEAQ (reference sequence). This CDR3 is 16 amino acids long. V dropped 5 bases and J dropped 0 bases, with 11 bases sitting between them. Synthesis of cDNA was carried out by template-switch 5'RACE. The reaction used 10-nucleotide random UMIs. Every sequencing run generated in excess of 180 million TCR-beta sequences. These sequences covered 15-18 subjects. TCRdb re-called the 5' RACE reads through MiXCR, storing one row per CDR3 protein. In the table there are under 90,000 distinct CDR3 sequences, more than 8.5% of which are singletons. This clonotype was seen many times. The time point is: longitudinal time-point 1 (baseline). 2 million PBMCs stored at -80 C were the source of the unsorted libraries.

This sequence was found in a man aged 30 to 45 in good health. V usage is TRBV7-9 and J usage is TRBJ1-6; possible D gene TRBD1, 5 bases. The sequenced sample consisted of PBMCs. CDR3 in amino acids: CASSHGGSSYNSPLHF. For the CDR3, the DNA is TGTGCCAGCAGCCACGGGGGGAGCTCCTATAATTCACCCCTCCACTTT.